Following are 25 T cell receptor beta chains from one sample sequenced in a study of cytomegalovirus exposure and HLA in healthy donors. The repertoire was sequenced with immunoSEQ multiplex PCR; TCRdb's copy has only in-frame clones and lacks some. The sample lists roughly 180,000 clones; around 86% were seen once. Sequences were obtained from PBMCs. These receptors all come from a man aged 30 to 45 in good health and CMV-seropositive.

The V and J genes are TRBV5-1 and TRBJ1-1; 7 bases line up with TRBD1. The ends lost 2 bases at V and 3 bases at J; junction bases unmatched: 4. The CDR3 loop spans 14 amino acids. Per germline, CDR1 SGHRS and CDR2 YFSETQ. The chain's CDR3 is CASSFLGGDTEAFF. The CDR3 DNA sequence: TGCGCCAGCAGCTTCTTAGGGGGCGACACTGAAGCTTTCTTT.

The chain employs TRBV30 and TRBJ1-4, with D unclear. The V and J ends lost 0 bases and 8 bases respectively, with 13 bases between them. This CDR3 region has 14 residues. Germline V CDR1 and CDR2: GTSNPN, SVGIG (reference sequence). CDR3 DNA sequence: TGTGCCTGGAGTGTTGGTGTGATCGAAGAAAAACTGTTTTTT. Translated: CAWSVGVIEEKLFF.

This clone was counted once. This rearrangement joins TRBV9 to TRBJ2-1; D might be TRBD2 (7 bases). This CDR3 contains 17 residues. Per the germline V gene, CDR1 is SGDLS and CDR2 is YYNGEE. V lost 6 bases, J lost 0 bases, and 19 bases lay in between. CDR3 amino acids: CASTSRGGIPSYNEQFF. The DNA for the CDR3 is TGTGCCAGCACCAGTAGGGGGGGGATCCCCTCCTACAATGAGCAGTTCTTC.

The V and J genes are TRBV7-9 and TRBJ2-1, with TRBD1 identical over 9 bases. The CDR3 is 16 amino acids. Germline-derived CDR1 and CDR2 are SEHNR and FQNEAQ (reference sequence). With V trimmed by 7 bases and J by 4 bases, 11 bases remained unmatched. CDR3 sequence: CASTLSGTGKYNEQFF. Written as DNA, the CDR3 is TGTGCCAGCACATTATCCGGGACAGGGAAATACAATGAGCAGTTCTTC.

The rearrangement joins TRBV9 to TRBJ2-3, with D possibly matching TRBD1 (5 bases). V was clipped by 0 bases and J by 0 bases, with 14 bases between them. This CDR3 has 17 amino acids. The germline CDR1 and CDR2 sequences are SGDLS and YYNGEE. The CDR3 is CASSVAPRTPSTDTQYF. The DNA for the CDR3 is TGTGCCAGCAGCGTAGCTCCCAGGACACCCAGCACAGATACGCAGTATTTT.

V is TRBV5-1 and J is TRBJ2-5; 11 positions agree with TRBD1. The CDR3 is 15 amino acids. CDR1 and CDR2 from the germline V gene are SGHRS and YFSETQ. The V and J ends lost 4 bases and 7 bases, in that order; junction bases with no gene match: 9. The CDR3, as DNA: TGCGCCAGCAGCGATGGCTCCGGGACAGGGGGGACCCAGTACTTC. Protein product: CASSDGSGTGGTQYF.

V gene TRBV19 combines with J gene TRBJ2-2, with 8 bases fitting TRBD2. The CDR3 sequence is 14 residues long. V was clipped by 11 bases and J by 8 bases; unmatched bases: 13. The germline V gene has CDR1 LNHDA and CDR2 SQIVND (reference sequence). In DNA form, the CDR3 reads TGTGCCTCCCAATCGGGGGGGCTGTTTGGGGAGCTGTTTTTT. It translates to CASQSGGLFGELFF.

The genes are TRBV29-1 and TRBJ2-1, with 7 positions matching TRBD2. V was pared by 6 bases and J by 4 bases, with 9 bases of the junction left unmatched. This CDR3 region has 14 residues. CDR1 is SQVTM and CDR2 is ANQGSEA in the germline V gene. The CDR3 DNA reads as TGCAGCGTCGTTGAGCGGGACCGATACAATGAGCAGTTCTTC. As protein: CSVVERDRYNEQFF.

This chain connects TRBV19 to TRBJ2-2; 7 bases agree with TRBD2. Germline assignment: CDR1 LNHDA and CDR2 SQIVND (reference sequence). There are 15 residues in the CDR3. V dropped 9 bases and J dropped 3; count of bases not matched to a gene: 10. The CDR3 protein is CASIHGGEYTGELFF. DNA of the CDR3: TGTGCCAGCATCCATGGGGGGGAATACACCGGGGAGCTGTTTTTT. The full variable domain, completed using reference TRBV19 and TRBJ2-2, is DGGITQSPKYLFRKEGQNVTLSCEQNLNHDAMYWYRQDPGQGLRLIYYSQIVNDFQKGDIAEGYSVSREKKESFPLTVTSAQKNPTAFYLCASIHGGEYTGELFFGEGSRLTVL.

This clone was seen a single time. The rearrangement links TRBV11-3 to TRBJ2-1; TRBD2 matches at 9 bases. The V gene end was trimmed by 1 base and the J gene end by 4 bases; junction bases not matched to a gene: 5. The CDR3 runs 16 residues. CDR1 is SGHNT and CDR2 is YENEEA in the germline V gene. CDR3 nucleotide sequence: TGTGCCAGCAGCTTAGTTTCCAGCGGGGGGTACAATGAGCAGTTCTTC. Translating gives CASSLVSSGGYNEQFF.

The chain carries TRBV27 and TRBJ1-4; a weak D match, TRBD1 (6 bases). Per germline, CDR1 MNHEY and CDR2 SMNVEV (reference sequence). This CDR3 has 18 residues. The V and J ends lost 1 base and 4 bases respectively, with 19 bases between them. The CDR3 region has the DNA TGTGCCAGCAGTTTATTGGGCGGGGGGGGCGATGATAATGAAAAACTGTTTTTT. Translated: CASSLLGGGGDDNEKLFF.

The V gene is TRBV27, the J gene TRBJ2-3; D is perhaps TRBD2 (5 bases). This CDR3 comprises 15 residues. The ends were cut back, 3 bases at V and 2 bases at J, with 12 bases in the middle. Germline assignment: CDR1 MNHEY and CDR2 SMNVEV (reference sequence). The CDR3 sequence is CASSLRVGVTDTQYF. CDR3 coding DNA: TGTGCCAGCAGTTTGCGGGTTGGGGTCACAGATACGCAGTATTTT.

V gene TRBV19 combines with J gene TRBJ2-1; 8 bases fit TRBD1. Germline-derived CDR1 and CDR2 are LNHDA and SQIVND (reference sequence). This CDR3 comprises 14 residues. V dropped 4 bases and J dropped 2; count of bases not matched to a gene: 1. The CDR3 spells CASSTGGPYNEQFF. DNA of the CDR3: TGTGCCAGTAGTACAGGGGGCCCCTACAATGAGCAGTTCTTC.

The chain is built from TRBV27 and TRBJ1-5, with D tentatively TRBD1 (5 bases). CDR3 length equals 14 residues. The germline V and J ends were trimmed by 3 bases and 6 bases, with 12 bases remaining between them. The germline V gene has CDR1 MNHEY and CDR2 SMNVEV (reference sequence). CDR3: CASSFGGVGQPQHF. CDR3 sequence (DNA): TGTGCCAGCAGTTTTGGGGGGGTTGGTCAGCCCCAGCATTTT.

The chain employs TRBV27 and TRBJ2-7, with D possibly called TRBD1 or TRBD2 (5 bases each). This CDR3 spans 15 amino acids. V was shortened by 5 bases and J by 1 base, with 15 bases between the two germline ends. From germline, CDR1 is MNHEY and CDR2 SMNVEV (reference sequence). The CDR3 loop is CASSDAGRASYEQYF. In nucleotides, the CDR3 is TGTGCCAGCAGTGACGCGGGCAGGGCATCCTACGAGCAGTACTTC.

The rearrangement uses TRBV7-9 and TRBJ1-2; 7 bases map to TRBD1. Germline-derived CDR1 and CDR2 are SEHNR and FQNEAQ (reference sequence). The CDR3 has 13 amino acids. Trimming removed 5 bases from V and 7 bases from J; junction bases left unmatched: 7. This CDR3 is CASSSGTDPGYTF. The CDR3 DNA sequence: TGTGCCAGCAGCAGCGGGACAGATCCTGGCTACACCTTC.

The rearrangement uses TRBV27 and TRBJ1-1; 8 bases map to TRBD1. CDR3 length: 15 amino acids. Germline lookup yields CDR1 MNHEY and CDR2 SMNVEV (reference sequence). Trimming removed 1 base from V and 5 bases from J; junction bases left unmatched: 6. The CDR3 DNA sequence: TGTGCCAGCAGTTTATACGGACAGGGCCGGACTGAAGCTTTCTTT. As protein: CASSLYGQGRTEAFF.

The CDR3 spells CASTPSASYEQYF. In DNA form, the CDR3 reads TGTGCCAGCACCCCATCTGCCTCCTACGAGCAGTACTTC. V is TRBV7-2 and J is TRBJ2-7; D is ambiguous. Germline V CDR1 and CDR2: SGHTA, FQGNSA. The CDR3 length is 13 residues. V was trimmed by 7 bases and J by 0 bases, leaving 10 bases between them.

This chain connects TRBV4-1 to TRBJ2-3; a weak D match, TRBD2 (7 bases). The germline V gene has CDR1 MGHRA and CDR2 YSYEKL. The CDR3 has 19 amino acids. V was trimmed by 7 bases and J by 0 bases, leaving 26 bases between them. In DNA form, the CDR3 reads TGCGCCAGCAAAGGGACACCAGCCATCCCTAGCGGAAGCACAGATACGCAGTATTTT. Amino acids: CASKGTPAIPSGSTDTQYF.

The chain carries TRBV7-6 and TRBJ1-5; 11 nucleotides align to TRBD1. CDR1 SGHVS and CDR2 FNYEAQ come from the germline V gene. The trim removed 4 bases at V and 0 bases at J, leaving 8 bases unmatched. This CDR3 contains 18 residues. CDR3 coding DNA: TGTGCCAGCAGCTATCAACCGGGACAGGGGGATAGCAATCAGCCCCAGCATTTT. This encodes CASSYQPGQGDSNQPQHF.

The chain joins TRBV7-9 to TRBJ1-2; perhaps TRBD1 as D (5 bases). The V end was cut by 5 bases, the J end by 8 bases, with 18 bases between. This CDR3 contains 14 residues. The germline gives CDR1 SEHNR, CDR2 FQNEAQ (reference sequence). CDR3 region: CASSPAGGGYGYTF. In DNA, the CDR3 is TGTGCCAGCAGCCCCGCTGGCGGGGGATACGGCTACACCTTC.

The V call is TRBV6-5, the J call TRBJ2-1, with D tentatively TRBD2 (7 bases). This CDR3 is built from 16 residues. V was shortened by 2 bases and J by 9 bases, with 20 bases between the two germline ends. Germline CDR1 and CDR2: MNHEY and SVGAGI. The CDR3 DNA is TGTGCCAGCAGTTACGGGGGGGGGCATCGTAATGGTGAGCAGTTCTTC. Its protein is CASSYGGGHRNGEQFF.

The chain recombines TRBV6-5 with TRBJ1-1, with TRBD1 matching 8 bases. CDR3 length: 15 residues. The V and J ends lost 2 bases and 5 bases, in that order; junction bases with no gene match: 7. Germline assignment: CDR1 MNHEY and CDR2 SVGAGI. This CDR3 reads CASSYDRGWNTEAFF. In nucleotides, the CDR3 is TGTGCCAGCAGTTACGACAGGGGATGGAATACTGAAGCTTTCTTT.

The chain couples TRBV19 to TRBJ1-1; 9 positions agree with TRBD1. Germline CDR1 reads LNHDA; CDR2 reads SQIVND (reference sequence). This CDR3 contains 14 residues. V trimming: 5 bases; J trimming: 5 bases; junction bases outside the gene matches: 6. CDR3 bases: TGTGCCAGTAGTCCCAGACAGGGGGGGACTGAAGCTTTCTTT. Translated, it gives CASSPRQGGTEAFF.

The V call is TRBV11-2, the J call TRBJ2-3; D is undetermined. Germline CDR1 and CDR2: SGHAT and FQNNGV. The CDR3 spans 17 residues. Trimming took off 1 base at V and 4 bases at J, with 18 bases between the two ends. This CDR3 is CASSLGPASILSDTQYF. CDR3 DNA sequence: TGTGCCAGCAGCTTAGGACCCGCTAGTATCTTATCAGATACGCAGTATTTT.